The sequence of this TCR beta chain was determined in a study of cytomegalovirus exposure and HLA in healthy donors. Overall study context: The 650 to 850 first-cohort repertoires and the 95 to 150 validation repertoires shared the same platform, a later analysis reported. Findings and caveats of the study: The study listed approximately 170 cytomegalovirus-associated TCR beta chains.

This CDR3 is built from 15 residues. V was cut by 3 bases and J by 3 bases, with 12 bases left in between. The germline V gene encodes CDR1 SGHNT and CDR2 YENEEA. On this clone: No antigen is known for it.

The donors were in the roughly 120-subject validation cohort, distinct from the 666-subject first cohort. Sequenced by immunoSEQ multiplex PCR; TCRdb stores in-frame clones only, minus some. The repertoire holds almost 70,000 clones, with 96% as singletons. The sequencing input was PBMCs. The chain is built from TRBV11-3 and TRBJ2-1, with a tentative D call TRBD1 (6 bases). This TCR was recovered from a woman aged 18-35 years in good health and CMV-seropositive. The CDR3 DNA follows: TGTGCCAGCAGCTTTCGTGAGGACAGCTACAATGAGCAGTTCTTC. Translation gives CASSFREDSYNEQFF. Complete variable domain (other parts from reference TRBV11-3 and TRBJ2-1): EAGVVQSPRYKIIEKKQPVAFWCNPISGHNTLYWYLQNLGQGPELLIRYENEEAVDDSQLPKDRFSAERLKGVDSTLKIQPAELGDSAVYLCASSFREDSYNEQFFGPGTRLTVL.